Shown below are 18 T cell receptor beta chains from a single sample sequenced in a study of CD8 T cells in Susac syndrome. RNA in amounts of roughly 0.5 to 1 ug was reverse transcribed with random hexamers. Each CDR3 protein gets one entry after TCRdb re-called the immunoSEQ multiplex PCR reads with MiXCR. The sample holds about 180,000 distinct CDR3 sequences, just under 95% seen once. The sample consisted of CD4+ T cells from PBMCs. These receptors all stem from a human donor with Susac syndrome.

V gene TRBV9 combines with J gene TRBJ1-5, with 9 bases fitting TRBD1. After removal of 3 bases from V and 5 bases from J, the junction contained 12 bases not matched to a gene. The germline CDR1 and CDR2 sequences are SGDLS and YYNGEE. This CDR3 comprises 17 residues. CDR3 DNA sequence: TGTGCCAGCAGCGCCGGAACCGGGACAGGGAACGATCAGCCCCAGCATTTT. This translates into CASSAGTGTGNDQPQHF.

This clonotype was recorded only once. The V and J genes are TRBV5-1 and TRBJ2-2; 7 bases line up with TRBD2. V lost 5 bases and J lost 4; bases outside the gene matches: 5. Germline CDR1 SGHRS, CDR2 YFSETQ. The CDR3 contains 14 residues. The CDR3 DNA follows: TGCGCCAGCAGGGATAGCGGGCTCACCGGGGAGCTGTTTTTT. Translation gives CASRDSGLTGELFF.

The chain carries TRBV24-1 and TRBJ2-4; 7 bases match TRBD1. J lost 3 bases, V lost 4 bases, and 8 bases had no gene match. This CDR3 is built from 16 residues. The V gene's germline CDR1 is KGHDR and CDR2 SFDVKD. As DNA, the CDR3 is TGTGCCACCAGTGAACCCGGGACAGTCGACAAAAACATTCAGTACTTC. Protein: CATSEPGTVDKNIQYF.

The chain employs TRBV2 and TRBJ2-5; weak D call: TRBD1 (6 bases). Trimming removed 1 base from V and 5 bases from J, with 14 bases in between. The CDR3 spans 15 residues. Germline CDR1 reads SNHLY; CDR2 reads FYNNEI. The CDR3 region is CASSEGGGTRETQYF. The DNA for the CDR3 is TGTGCCAGCAGTGAAGGTGGGGGCACCAGGGAGACCCAGTACTTC.

This rearrangement joins TRBV3-1 to TRBJ1-1; tentative D call: TRBD1 (6 bases). This CDR3 is 15 amino acids long. Germline-derived CDR1 and CDR2 are LGHDT and YNNKEL (reference sequence). Trimming removed 4 bases from V and 1 base from J, with 13 bases in between. CDR3 in amino acids: CASSPRDIGNTEAFF. CDR3 bases: TGTGCCAGCAGCCCCCGGGACATTGGGAACACTGAAGCTTTCTTT.

The gene calls are TRBV28 and TRBJ2-7; D tentatively reads TRBD1 or TRBD2 (5 bases each). This CDR3 has 13 amino acids. Germline CDR1 reads MDHEN; CDR2 reads SYDVKM. Trimming left V 11 bases short and J 1 base short, with 15 bases between. Here the CDR3 reads CAYSGTQSYEQYF. The CDR3 nucleotides are TGTGCCTACTCCGGGACCCAATCCTACGAGCAGTACTTC. The full variable domain, rest sourced from reference TRBV28 and TRBJ2-7, is DVKVTQSSRYLVKRTGEKVFLECVQDMDHENMFWYRQDPGLGLRLIYFSYDVKMKEKGDIPEGYSVSREKKERFSLILESASTNQTSMYLCAYSGTQSYEQYFGPGTRLTVT.

V and J are TRBV27 and TRBJ1-2; D is unclear. From germline, CDR1 is MNHEY and CDR2 SMNVEV (reference sequence). The CDR3 is 13 amino acids. With 3 bases removed from V and 6 bases from J, the gap between germline ends came to 11 bases. CDR3 DNA sequence: TGTGCCAGCAGTTTGAACGGCAAGCATGGCTACACCTTC. This encodes CASSLNGKHGYTF.

The chain uses TRBV30 and TRBJ1-1; the D is unclear. V was shortened by 4 bases and J by 3 bases, with 21 bases between the two germline ends. Germline CDR1 reads GTSNPN; CDR2 reads SVGIG (reference sequence). This CDR3 is built from 16 residues. In nucleotides, the CDR3 is TGTGCCTGGACTATCCCCCGTTCGAGGTTGGACACTGAAGCTTTCTTT. The encoded protein is CAWTIPRSRLDTEAFF.

This clonotype was found a few times. The genes are TRBV4-1 and TRBJ2-1; no firm D call. The germline CDR1 and CDR2 sequences are MGHRA and YSYEKL. Trimming left V 0 bases short and J 0 bases short, with 15 bases between. The CDR3 has 18 amino acids. DNA of the CDR3: TGCGCCAGCAGCCAAGAGACCCAGCCGATGAGCTCCTACAATGAGCAGTTCTTC. Translating it yields CASSQETQPMSSYNEQFF.

V and J are TRBV24-1 and TRBJ1-1, with D possibly TRBD1 on 6 matching bases. Trimming stripped 3 bases from V and 5 bases from J, with 15 bases between. The CDR3 runs to 15 residues. Germline lookup yields CDR1 KGHDR and CDR2 SFDVKD. CDR3 sequence: CATSDTSQGWTEAFF. For the CDR3, the DNA is TGTGCCACCAGTGATACGTCACAGGGTTGGACTGAAGCTTTCTTT.

The chain joins TRBV7-8 to TRBJ2-1; TRBD2 might be the D (7 bases). Germline loops: CDR1 SGHVS, CDR2 FQNEAQ. Trimming removed 5 bases from V and 1 base from J, with 18 bases in between. The CDR3 loop spans 17 amino acids. CDR3 loop: CASSRGAGVRSYNEQFF. CDR3 nucleotide sequence: TGTGCCAGCAGCCGGGGGGCGGGAGTAAGGTCCTACAATGAGCAGTTCTTC.

CDR3 sequence (DNA): TGTGCCAGCAGTGAAGCAAGCTTCCACGAGCAGTACTTC. This translates into CASSEASFHEQYF. The J gene is TRBJ2-7, the V gene TRBV2; no firm D call. Trimming removed 0 bases at V and 5 bases at J, with 8 bases between. There are 13 residues in the CDR3. Germline V gives CDR1 SNHLY, CDR2 FYNNEI.

The gene calls are TRBV19 and TRBJ1-1; D unclear. Germline V gives CDR1 LNHDA, CDR2 SQIVND (reference sequence). The CDR3 spans 13 residues. Trimming took off 5 bases at V and 0 bases at J, with 7 bases between the two ends. CDR3 coding DNA: TGTGCCAGTAGTTACAGCATGAACACTGAAGCTTTCTTT. This codes for CASSYSMNTEAFF.

The rearrangement links TRBV7-9 to TRBJ1-2; D call uncertain. The CDR3 loop spans 12 amino acids. V was shortened by 1 base and J by 8 bases, with 8 bases between the two germline ends. Germline CDR1 and CDR2: SEHNR and FQNEAQ (reference sequence). DNA of the CDR3: TGTGCCAGCAGCTTAGAGCTTTCGGGCTACACCTTC. Amino acid sequence: CASSLELSGYTF.

This chain links TRBV20-1 with TRBJ2-3; 12 bases line up with TRBD2. The CDR3 extends over 16 amino acids. V dropped 6 bases and J dropped 1; count of bases not matched to a gene: 8. Looked up from germline, CDR1 is DFQATT and CDR2 is SNEGSKA (reference sequence). CDR3 residues: CSAQIRLAGGTDTQYF. The CDR3 coding sequence is TGCAGTGCCCAGATAAGACTAGCGGGGGGCACAGATACGCAGTATTTT.

The rearrangement uses TRBV19 and TRBJ1-1; 9 nucleotides match TRBD1. The germline V gene has CDR1 LNHDA and CDR2 SQIVND (reference sequence). The CDR3 is made up of 14 amino acids. After removal of 8 bases from V and 6 bases from J, the junction contained 10 bases not matched to a gene. CDR3 amino acids: CASGTGTGFPEAFF. Written as DNA, the CDR3 is TGTGCCAGTGGAACCGGGACAGGGTTCCCTGAAGCTTTCTTT.

The CDR3 DNA reads as TGCAGTGCTAGAAAAAATGGAGCAGGGGCGGCTTTCTTT. The encoded protein is CSARKNGAGAAFF. The chain carries TRBV20-1 and TRBJ1-1; D is possibly TRBD1 (6 bases). CDR1 DFQATT and CDR2 SNEGSKA come from the germline V gene (reference sequence). The CDR3 runs to 13 residues. Trimming removed 2 bases from V and 11 bases from J, with 18 bases in between.

The J gene is TRBJ1-2, the V gene TRBV28; D is undetermined. The CDR3 loop spans 11 amino acids. Germline CDR1 is MDHEN and CDR2 is SYDVKM. With 5 bases removed from V and 0 bases from J, the gap between germline ends came to 1 base. The CDR3 DNA sequence: TGTGCCAGCAGTCCTAACTATGGCTACACCTTC. It yields the protein CASSPNYGYTF.